Reported below is one T cell receptor beta chain. Antigen specificity is unknown. Via MiXCR, TCRdb re-called the 5' RACE reads, giving one row per CDR3 protein. The table lists roughly 470,000 distinct CDR3 sequences, more than 13% of them singletons. This sample is part of a study of identical twins. Whole-study results and caveats: Out-of-frame TCR alpha sharing observed in monozygotic twins exceeded model estimates. A cross-sectional statistical analysis, not follow-up of the same donors, supported the conclusions.

V gave up 7 bases and J gave up 1 base; unmatched junction bases: 12. The germline CDR1 and CDR2 sequences are MNHNS and SASEGT. CDR3 size: 18 residues. A further study also used this sample, focusing on yellow fever vaccine responses in identical twins.

The specimen sequenced was CD4+ T cells sorted from blood. The TCR comes from a woman under 30 in good health. The chain employs TRBV6-1 and TRBJ2-3, with 12 bases that match TRBD1. CDR3: CASTIGDRGPTRTDTQYF. The CDR3 DNA reads as TGTGCCAGCACAATTGGGGACAGGGGGCCTACCCGCACAGATACGCAGTATTTT.